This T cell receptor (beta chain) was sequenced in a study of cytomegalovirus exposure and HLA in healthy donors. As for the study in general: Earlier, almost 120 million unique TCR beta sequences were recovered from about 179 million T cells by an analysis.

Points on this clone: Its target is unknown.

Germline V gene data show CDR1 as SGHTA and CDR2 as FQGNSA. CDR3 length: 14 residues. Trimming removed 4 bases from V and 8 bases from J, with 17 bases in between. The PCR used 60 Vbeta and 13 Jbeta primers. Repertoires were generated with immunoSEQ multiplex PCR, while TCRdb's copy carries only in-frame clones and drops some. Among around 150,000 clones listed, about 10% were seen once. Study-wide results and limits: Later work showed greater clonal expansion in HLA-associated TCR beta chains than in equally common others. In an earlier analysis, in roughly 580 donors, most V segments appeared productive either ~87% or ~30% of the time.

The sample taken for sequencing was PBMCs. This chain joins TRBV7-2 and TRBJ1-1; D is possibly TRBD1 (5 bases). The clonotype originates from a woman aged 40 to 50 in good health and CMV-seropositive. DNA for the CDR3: TGTGCCAGCAGCTCCATGCCGCGGGACTCCGAAGCTTTCTTT. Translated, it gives CASSSMPRDSEAFF. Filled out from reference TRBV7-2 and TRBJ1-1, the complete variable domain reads GAGVSQSPSNKVTEKGKDVELRCDPISGHTALYWYRQSLGQGLEFLIYFQGNSAPDKSGLPSDRFSAERTGGSVSTLTIQRTQQEDSAVYLCASSSMPRDSEAFFGQGTRLTVV.